The source of this T cell receptor (beta chain) is a study of molecular identifiers for immune sequencing clone quantification. Overall study results and limits: Clones above 20 RNA copies contained over 97% of effector molecules but under 1% of naive ones.

The CDR3 length is 13 residues. V trimming: 6 bases; J trimming: 9 bases; junction bases outside the gene matches: 2. Looked up from germline, CDR1 is MGHDK and CDR2 is SYGVNS. MiXCR was run by TCRdb on the PCR reads, yielding one entry per CDR3 protein. The sample carries 600,000 to 650,000 distinct CDR3 sequences, 15% to 20% recorded once. In its sample, this clonotype was seen many times. Its matching antigen is unknown. Sorting selected naive CD8 T cells with a CD8+CD4-CCR7+CD45RA+ phenotype. Sequences were obtained from naive CD8+ T cells from blood, with Jurkat cell RNA spiked in. Subset of the sample: FACS-sorted CD8+CD4-CCR7+CD45RA+ naive T cells. V is TRBV25-1 and J is TRBJ1-6; 10 nucleotides line up with TRBD1. This receptor was taken from a human donor in good health. Some libraries in this study had Jurkat cell RNA spiked in. The CDR3 nucleotides are TGTGCCAGCAGAGACAGGGGGCGTTCACCCCTCCACTTT. Protein sequence: CASRDRGRSPLHF.